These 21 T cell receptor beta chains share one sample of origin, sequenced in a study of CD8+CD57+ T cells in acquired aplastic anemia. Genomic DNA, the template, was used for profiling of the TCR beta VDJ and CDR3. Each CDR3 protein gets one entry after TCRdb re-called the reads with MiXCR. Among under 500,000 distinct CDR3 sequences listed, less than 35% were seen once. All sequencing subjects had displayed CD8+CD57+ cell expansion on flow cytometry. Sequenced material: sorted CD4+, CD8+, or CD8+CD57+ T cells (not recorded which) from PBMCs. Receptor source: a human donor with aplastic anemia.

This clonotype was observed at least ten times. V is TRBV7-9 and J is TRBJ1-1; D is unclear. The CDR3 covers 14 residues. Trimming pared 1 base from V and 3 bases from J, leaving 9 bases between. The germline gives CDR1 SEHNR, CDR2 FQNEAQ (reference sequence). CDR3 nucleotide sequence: TGTGCCAGCAGCTTAGACTCAGCTTACACTGAAGCTTTCTTT. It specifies CASSLDSAYTEAFF.

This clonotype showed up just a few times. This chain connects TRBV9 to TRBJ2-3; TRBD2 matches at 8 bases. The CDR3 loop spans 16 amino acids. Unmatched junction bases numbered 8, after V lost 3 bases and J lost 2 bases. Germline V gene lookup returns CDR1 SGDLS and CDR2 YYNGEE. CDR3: CASSGHSGINTDTQYF. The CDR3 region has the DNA TGTGCCAGCAGCGGCCATAGCGGGATTAACACAGATACGCAGTATTTT.

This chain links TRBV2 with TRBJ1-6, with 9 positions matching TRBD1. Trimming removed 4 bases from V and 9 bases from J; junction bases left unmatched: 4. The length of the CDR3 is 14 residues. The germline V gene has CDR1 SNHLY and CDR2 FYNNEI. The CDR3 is CASSAQGASSPLHF. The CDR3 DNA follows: TGTGCCAGCAGTGCACAGGGGGCAAGTTCACCCCTCCACTTT.

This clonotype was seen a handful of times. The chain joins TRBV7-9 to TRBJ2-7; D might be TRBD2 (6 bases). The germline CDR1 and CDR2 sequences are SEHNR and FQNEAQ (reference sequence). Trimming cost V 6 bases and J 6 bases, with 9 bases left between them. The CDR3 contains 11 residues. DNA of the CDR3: TGTGCCAGCAGTGAAGCGGGCGAGCAGTACTTC. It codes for CASSEAGEQYF.

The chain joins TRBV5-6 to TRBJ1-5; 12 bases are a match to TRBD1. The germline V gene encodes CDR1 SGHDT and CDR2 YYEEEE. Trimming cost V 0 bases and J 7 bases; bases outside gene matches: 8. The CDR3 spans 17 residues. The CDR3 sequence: CASSLAGTGGAGQPQHF. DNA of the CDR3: TGTGCCAGCAGCTTGGCCGGGACAGGGGGCGCAGGACAGCCCCAGCATTTT.

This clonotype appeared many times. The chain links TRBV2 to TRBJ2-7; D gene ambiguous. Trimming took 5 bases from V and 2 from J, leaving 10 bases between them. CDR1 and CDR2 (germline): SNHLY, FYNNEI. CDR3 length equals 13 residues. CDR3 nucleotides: TGTGCCAGCAGTAACGCAATAGCCTACGAGCAGTACTTC. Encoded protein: CASSNAIAYEQYF. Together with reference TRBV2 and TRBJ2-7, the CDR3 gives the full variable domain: EPEVTQTPSHQVTQMGQEVILRCVPISNHLYFYWYRQILGQKVEFLVSFYNNEISEKSEIFDDQFSVERPDGSNFTLKIRSTKLEDSAMYFCASSNAIAYEQYFGPGTRLTVT.

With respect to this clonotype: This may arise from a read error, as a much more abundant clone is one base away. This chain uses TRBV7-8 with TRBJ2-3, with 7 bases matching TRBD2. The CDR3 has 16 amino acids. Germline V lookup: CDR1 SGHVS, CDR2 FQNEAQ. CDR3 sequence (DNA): TGTGCCAGCAGCTACCGGGAGGCGGGAAACACATATACGCAGTATTTT. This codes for CASSYREAGNTYTQYF. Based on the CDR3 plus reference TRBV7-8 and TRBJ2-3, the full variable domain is GAGVSQSPRYKVAKRGQDVALRCDPISGHVSLFWYQQALGQGPEFLTYFQNEAQLDKSGLPSDRFFAERPEGSVSTLKIQRTQQEDSAVYLCASSYREAGNTYTQYFGPGTRLTVL.

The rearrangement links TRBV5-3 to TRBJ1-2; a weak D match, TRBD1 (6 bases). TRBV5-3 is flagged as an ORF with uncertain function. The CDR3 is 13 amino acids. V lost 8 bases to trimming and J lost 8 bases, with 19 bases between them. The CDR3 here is CASTFVGADGYTF. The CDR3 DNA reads TGTGCCAGCACCTTTGTGGGGGCTGACGGCTACACCTTC.

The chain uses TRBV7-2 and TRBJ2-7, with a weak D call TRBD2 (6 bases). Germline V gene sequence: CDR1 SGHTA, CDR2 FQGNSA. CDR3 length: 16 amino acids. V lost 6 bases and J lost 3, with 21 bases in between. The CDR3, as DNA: TGTGCCAGCAGATTAACGGGACTTGCTGTTTACTACGAGCAGTACTTC. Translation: CASRLTGLAVYYEQYF.

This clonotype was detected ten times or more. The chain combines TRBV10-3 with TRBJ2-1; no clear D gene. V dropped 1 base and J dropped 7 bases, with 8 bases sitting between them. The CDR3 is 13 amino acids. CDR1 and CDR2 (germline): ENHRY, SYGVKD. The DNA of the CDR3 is TGTGCCATCAGTGAGTTAGGAGAGAATGAGCAGTTCTTC. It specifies CAISELGENEQFF.

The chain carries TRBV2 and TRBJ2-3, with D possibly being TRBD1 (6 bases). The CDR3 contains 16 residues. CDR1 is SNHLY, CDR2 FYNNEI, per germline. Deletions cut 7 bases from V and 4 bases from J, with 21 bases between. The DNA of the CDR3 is TGTGCCAGCAACAAAAATGGGCTAGCAGGGGCAGATACGCAGTATTTT. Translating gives CASNKNGLAGADTQYF.

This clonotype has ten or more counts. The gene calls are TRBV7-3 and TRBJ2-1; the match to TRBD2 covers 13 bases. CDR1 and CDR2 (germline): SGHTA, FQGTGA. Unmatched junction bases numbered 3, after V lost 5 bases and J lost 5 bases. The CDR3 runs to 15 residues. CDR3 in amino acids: CASSPGLAGNNEQFF. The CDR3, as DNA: TGTGCCAGCAGCCCGGGACTAGCGGGGAACAATGAGCAGTTCTTC.

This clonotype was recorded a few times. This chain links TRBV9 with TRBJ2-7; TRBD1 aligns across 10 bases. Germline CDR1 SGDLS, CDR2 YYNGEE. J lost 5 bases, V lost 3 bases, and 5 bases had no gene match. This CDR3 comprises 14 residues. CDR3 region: CASSAGTGVHEQYF. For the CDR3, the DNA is TGTGCCAGCAGCGCCGGGACAGGGGTCCACGAGCAGTACTTC. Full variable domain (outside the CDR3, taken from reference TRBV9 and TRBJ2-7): DSGVTQTPKHLITATGQRVTLRCSPRSGDLSVYWYQQSLDQGLQFLIQYYNGEERAKGNILERFSAQQFPDLHSELNLSSLELGDSALYFCASSAGTGVHEQYFGPGTRLTVT.

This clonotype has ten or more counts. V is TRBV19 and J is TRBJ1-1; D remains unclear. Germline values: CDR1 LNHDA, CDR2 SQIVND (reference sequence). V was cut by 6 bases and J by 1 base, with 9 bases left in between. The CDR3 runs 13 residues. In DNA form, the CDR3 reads TGTGCCAGTAGCCGAACGGGGAACACTGAAGCTTTCTTT. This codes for CASSRTGNTEAFF.

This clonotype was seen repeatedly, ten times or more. The CDR3 is CASSRTGGSGYTF. The DNA of the CDR3 is TGTGCCAGCAGTAGGACAGGGGGCAGTGGCTACACCTTC. The rearrangement joins TRBV9 to TRBJ1-2; TRBD1 matches 11 bases. Germline trimming cut 5 bases from V and 7 bases from J; bases unmatched to any gene: 4. This CDR3 is built from 13 residues. Germline loops: CDR1 SGDLS, CDR2 YYNGEE.

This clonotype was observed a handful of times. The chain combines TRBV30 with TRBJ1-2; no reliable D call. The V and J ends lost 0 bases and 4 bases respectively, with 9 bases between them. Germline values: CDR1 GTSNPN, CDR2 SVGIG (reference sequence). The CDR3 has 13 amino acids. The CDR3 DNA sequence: TGTGCCTGGAGTGTACAGTTAAGCTATGGCTACACCTTC. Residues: CAWSVQLSYGYTF.

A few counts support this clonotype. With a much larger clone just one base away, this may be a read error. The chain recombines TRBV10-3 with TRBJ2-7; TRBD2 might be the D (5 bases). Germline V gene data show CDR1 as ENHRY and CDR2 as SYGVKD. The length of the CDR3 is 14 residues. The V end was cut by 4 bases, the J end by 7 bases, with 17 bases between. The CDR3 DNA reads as TGTGCCATCAGTGGCGGGTTAGTTCCCGGGGAGCAGTACTTC. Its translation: CAISGGLVPGEQYF.

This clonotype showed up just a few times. CDR3 in amino acids: CASSSAISYPGTRAHEQYF. CDR3 in DNA: TGTGCCAGCAGCAGCGCTATCAGTTACCCCGGGACACGGGCACACGAGCAGTACTTC. J is TRBJ2-7 and V is TRBV7-2; a weak D match, TRBD1 (6 bases). Germline assignment: CDR1 SGHTA and CDR2 FQGNSA. This CDR3 is 19 amino acids long. Trimming cost V 5 bases and J 5 bases, with 31 bases left between them. Using reference TRBV7-2 and TRBJ2-7 for the parts outside the CDR3, the full variable domain is GAGVSQSPSNKVTEKGKDVELRCDPISGHTALYWYRQSLGQGLEFLIYFQGNSAPDKSGLPSDRFSAERTGGSVSTLTIQRTQQEDSAVYLCASSSAISYPGTRAHEQYFGPGTRLTVT.

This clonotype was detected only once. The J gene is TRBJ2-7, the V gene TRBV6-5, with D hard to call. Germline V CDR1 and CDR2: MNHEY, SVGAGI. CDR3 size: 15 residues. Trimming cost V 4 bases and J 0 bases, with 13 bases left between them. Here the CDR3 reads CASSSVIRSSYEQYF. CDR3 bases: TGTGCCAGCAGTTCCGTGATACGGAGCTCCTACGAGCAGTACTTC.

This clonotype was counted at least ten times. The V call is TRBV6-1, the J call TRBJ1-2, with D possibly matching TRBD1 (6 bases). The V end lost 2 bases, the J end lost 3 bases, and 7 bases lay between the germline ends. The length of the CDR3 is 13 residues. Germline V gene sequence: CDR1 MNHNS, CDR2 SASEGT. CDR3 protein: CASSERQDYGYTF. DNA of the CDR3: TGTGCCAGCAGTGAACGACAGGACTATGGCTACACCTTC.

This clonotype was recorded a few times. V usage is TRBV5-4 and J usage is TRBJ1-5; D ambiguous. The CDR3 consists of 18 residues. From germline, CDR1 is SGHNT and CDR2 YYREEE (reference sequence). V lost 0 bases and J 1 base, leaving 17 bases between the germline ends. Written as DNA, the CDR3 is TGTGCCAGCAGCTTGGATCTAGGGATTCCCTTAAGCAATCAGCCCCAGCATTTT. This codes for CASSLDLGIPLSNQPQHF. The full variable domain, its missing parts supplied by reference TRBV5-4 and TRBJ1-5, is ETGVTQSPTHLIKTRGQQVTLRCSSQSGHNTVSWYQQALGQGPQFIFQYYREEENGRGNFPPRFSGLQFPNYSSELNVNALELDDSALYLCASSLDLGIPLSNQPQHFGDGTRLSIL.